These T cell receptor beta chains were read from a single sample in a study of cytomegalovirus exposure and HLA in healthy donors. The assay was immunoSEQ multiplex PCR, and TCRdb's table has in-frame clones only and misses some. The sample comprises under 200,000 clones, around 80% of which are singletons, and 2.3% rests with the top ten. Sequencing was performed on PBMCs. The receptor source for this set is a male donor in good health and CMV-seronegative. The CDR3 runs from the conserved cysteine through the conserved F or W. Each record gives: D gene, V gene, J gene, clone size, CDR3 length, CDR3 DNA, CDR3 protein. D genes are given only for firm matches. Only part of the rows carry a size: once, few, many, or a class if the clone is expanded.

>.|TRBV7-2|TRBJ1-2|few|15
TGTGCCAGCAGCCCTGAAGTAGGAGCTAACTATGGCTACACCTTC
CASSPEVGANYGYTF
>.|TRBV18|TRBJ1-1|.|15
TGTGCCAGCTCACGTTCACAGGACGGCTCTTCTGAAGCTTTCTTT
CASSRSQDGSSEAFF
>TRBD2|TRBV5-6|TRBJ2-2|once|15
TGTGCCAGCAGCCCGGGACTAAGGTTCGCTGGGGAGCTGTTTTTT
CASSPGLRFAGELFF
>TRBD1|TRBV27|TRBJ1-4|once|15
TGTGCCAGCAGTTTACGGACAGGGACTAATGAAAAACTGTTTTTT
CASSLRTGTNEKLFF
>.|TRBV14|TRBJ2-7|.|15
TGTGCCAGCAGCCAAGACGAGGCGTTACCCTACGAGCAGTACTTC
CASSQDEALPYEQYF
>.|TRBV7-9|TRBJ2-3|.|14
TGTGCCAGCAGCCCCCAATATCGGGCAGATACGCAGTATTTT
CASSPQYRADTQYF
>TRBD2|TRBV13|TRBJ2-7|.|15
TGTGCCAGCAGCTTGGGGAGGGTAATGGCTGTCGAGCAGTACTTC
CASSLGRVMAVEQYF
>.|TRBV21-1|TRBJ2-3|.|16
TGTGCCAGCAGCAGGCGGACTAGCGGGACAAGTGATACGCAGTATTTT
CASSRRTSGTSDTQYF
>.|TRBV5-8|TRBJ2-7|.|12
TGTGCCAGCAGCCAGGGCGGGGCCCGATGGTACTTC
CASSQGGARWYF
>.|TRBV9|TRBJ2-7|.|14
TGTGCCAGCAGCGTAGTCGACAGAACCTACGAGCAGTACTTC
CASSVVDRTYEQYF
>TRBD1|TRBV5-6|TRBJ1-5|.|15
TGTGCCAGCAGCGGGACAGGGGAAGGCAATCAGCCCCAGCATTTT
CASSGTGEGNQPQHF
>TRBD1|TRBV2|TRBJ1-3|.|15
TGTGCCAGCAGTGAACAGGGGGTAGTTGGAAACACCATATATTTT
CASSEQGVVGNTIYF
>TRBD1|TRBV5-4|TRBJ1-1|once|14
TGTGCCAGCAGCCCGGGACAGAACGACGCTGAAGCTTTCTTT
CASSPGQNDAEAFF
>.|TRBV27|TRBJ1-5|.|15
TGTGCCAGCAGTTTTGGTGGCGGGGGGGCCCAGCCCCAGCATTTT
CASSFGGGGAQPQHF
>TRBD2|TRBV6-1|TRBJ2-2|once|14
TGTGCCAGCCTTCCTCGGGGAGGGACCGGGGAGCTGTTTTTT
CASLPRGGTGELFF
>.|TRBV5-1|TRBJ1-3|.|15
TGCGCCAGCAGCTTGGGACAGACCTCTGGAAACACCATATATTTT
CASSLGQTSGNTIYF
>TRBD1|TRBV7-2|TRBJ2-5|.|14
TGTGCCAGCAGCACCGGGACAGGCCAAGAGACCCAGTACTTC
CASSTGTGQETQYF
>.|TRBV7-9|TRBJ2-4|once|13
TGTGCCAGCAGCTTTTCCCCGGCGGGCATTCAGTACTTC
CASSFSPAGIQYF
>TRBD2|TRBV7-9|TRBJ2-7|.|17
TGTGCCAGCAGCCTTGGTGTAGCGGGGGGGAGCTCCTACGAGCAGTACTTC
CASSLGVAGGSSYEQYF
>.|TRBV6-5|TRBJ2-1|.|13
TGTGCCAGCAGTTACAGGGGAAATGTTGAGCAGTTCTTC
CASSYRGNVEQFF
>.|TRBV14|TRBJ2-1|.|16
TGTGCCAGCAGCCCAAACCGAAGGGGGGGCCGCGATGAGCAGTTCTTC
CASSPNRRGGRDEQFF
>TRBD2|TRBV19|TRBJ2-3|few|10
TGTGCCAGTCTGCGGACTAGCAAGTATTTT
CASLRTSKYF
>TRBD2|TRBV6-5|TRBJ2-5|.|16
TGTGCCAGCAGTTACTGGGAGCGGGGGGTCCGAGAGACCCAGTACTTC
CASSYWERGVRETQYF
>.|TRBV5-6|TRBJ2-7|.|14
TGTGCCAGCAGCTCGACCGGGGTCACCTACGAGCAGTACTTC
CASSSTGVTYEQYF
>.|TRBV10-3|TRBJ2-5|few|14
TGTGCCATCAGTGAGTCGCGGGGTGAAGAGACCCAGTACTTC
CAISESRGEETQYF
>.|TRBV6-4|TRBJ1-5|few|14
TGTGCCAGCAGTCGGGACACAGGTTTGGAGCCCCAGCATTTT
CASSRDTGLEPQHF
>TRBD2|TRBV19|TRBJ2-7|.|13
TGTGCCAGTAGCGGGGGGGCCCTCAACGAGCAGTACTTC
CASSGGALNEQYF
>.|TRBV25-1|TRBJ2-3|.|13
TGTGCCAGCAAGTATCAGTCCACAGATACGCAGTATTTT
CASKYQSTDTQYF
>.|TRBV6-5|TRBJ1-2|.|14
TGTGCCAGCAGTTACGGTCAGGGAGGCTATGGCTACACCTTC
CASSYGQGGYGYTF
>.|TRBV27|TRBJ1-2|.|14
TGTGCCAGCAGTTTAGGGGGCAGAGCCCATGGCTACACCTTC
CASSLGGRAHGYTF
>TRBD1|TRBV10-2|TRBJ1-1|.|15
TGCGCCAGCAGTGAAAGACAGGGGATGAACACTGAAGCTTTCTTT
CASSERQGMNTEAFF
>TRBD1|TRBV19|TRBJ2-7|.|14
TGTGCCAGTAGTATGACAGGGCCTAGTTACGAGCAGTACTTC
CASSMTGPSYEQYF
>TRBD1|TRBV7-2|TRBJ1-5|.|13
TGTGCCAGCAGCTTCGACAGGGATCAGCCCCAGCATTTT
CASSFDRDQPQHF
>TRBD1|TRBV7-8|TRBJ2-2|.|15
TGTGCCAGCAGCTTAGGTACAGGGGAGTCCGGGGAGCTGTTTTTT
CASSLGTGESGELFF
>TRBD1|TRBV7-9|TRBJ1-6|.|14
TGTGCCAGCAGGCCGGGACAGGCTAATTCACCCCTCCACTTT
CASRPGQANSPLHF
>.|TRBV11-2|TRBJ2-5|.|16
TGTGCCAGCAGCTCGCGGACTTTCGGATACCAAGAGACCCAGTACTTC
CASSSRTFGYQETQYF
>TRBD2|TRBV7-8|TRBJ2-3|.|15
TGTGCCAGCAGCCCACGGGACTACCTCACAGATACGCAGTATTTT
CASSPRDYLTDTQYF
>.|TRBV6-5|TRBJ1-4|.|14
TGTGCCAGCAGTTACTTCGGGGAAGGTGAAAAACTGTTTTTT
CASSYFGEGEKLFF
>.|TRBV9|TRBJ1-2|.|15
TGTGCCAGCAGCATATTAAGTGGGGGGGACGATGGCTACACCTTC
CASSILSGGDDGYTF
>.|TRBV25-1|TRBJ2-2|few|13
TGTGCCAGCAGTGACAGGATCATCGGGGAGCTGTTTTTT
CASSDRIIGELFF
>.|TRBV5-5|TRBJ2-7|.|15
TGTGCCAGCAGCTTGTTTCCAGGGGAAGCCTACGAGCAGTACTTC
CASSLFPGEAYEQYF
>TRBD1|TRBV6-1|TRBJ1-1|.|16
TGTGCCAGCAGTGCCGGGACAGGGGGATTGGGCACTGAAGCTTTCTTT
CASSAGTGGLGTEAFF
>.|TRBV14|TRBJ2-5|.|17
TGTGCCAGCAGCCAAGGGCTCCACAGCGGATTTACGGAGACCCAGTACTTC
CASSQGLHSGFTETQYF
>TRBD2|TRBV5-1|TRBJ2-5|.|14
TGCGCCAGCAGCATCGGGGGGTACCAAGAGACCCAGTACTTC
CASSIGGYQETQYF
>.|TRBV6-5|TRBJ1-4|.|15
TGTGCCAGCAGTGCCTTGTGGGGGGGTTCTGAAAAACTGTTTTTT
CASSALWGGSEKLFF
>.|TRBV7-7|TRBJ2-7|few|13
TGTGCTAGCAGCTCGGAGCTCAGGGCAGAGCAGTACTTC
CASSSELRAEQYF
>TRBD2|TRBV6-5|TRBJ2-5|.|16
TGTGCCAGCAGTTACTCGGGACTAGCGGGGACGGAGACCCAGTACTTC
CASSYSGLAGTETQYF
>.|TRBV6-5|TRBJ1-2|.|14
TGTGCCAGCAGTTACCGGAGACAGAACTATGGCTACACCTTC
CASSYRRQNYGYTF
>.|TRBV2|TRBJ2-7|.|15
TGTGCCAGCAGAGCTGGACACGGCGGACTACACGAGCAGTACTTC
CASRAGHGGLHEQYF
>.|TRBV7-9|TRBJ1-6|.|15
TGTGCCAGCAGCTCCGGGGGAGGGGCGAGTTCACCCCTCCACTTT
CASSSGGGASSPLHF
>.|TRBV19|TRBJ1-4|.|14
TGTGCCAGTATGAGACCCGACTCTAATGAAAAACTGTTTTTT
CASMRPDSNEKLFF
>TRBD2|TRBV4-3|TRBJ2-3|.|20
TGCGCCAGCAGCCAAGATCCCGGACTAGCGGGGGCCCGGCGGGTAGATACGCAGTATTTT
CASSQDPGLAGARRVDTQYF
>.|TRBV7-2|TRBJ1-1|.|15
TGTGCCAGCAGCTCCCAAGGGGGGGTGGGCACTGAAGCTTTCTTT
CASSSQGGVGTEAFF
>.|TRBV10-3|TRBJ1-1|.|12
TGTGCCAGCGGAGGGGAAGGGACTGAAGCTTTCTTT
CASGGEGTEAFF
>TRBD1|TRBV12-5|TRBJ1-1|few|19
TGTGCTAGTGGTTTGTACAGGGGAGGATCTCCATCTGAACATAGAGAAGCTTTCTTT
CASGLYRGGSPSEHREAFF
>.|TRBV5-1|TRBJ2-3|once|15
TGCGCCAGCAGCTTGGAAGGGGGGGGCACAGATACGCAGTATTTT
CASSLEGGGTDTQYF
>.|TRBV13|TRBJ1-2|.|16
TGTGCCAGCAGCTTAGCAGCAGGGCGGTATAACTATGGCTACACCTTC
CASSLAAGRYNYGYTF